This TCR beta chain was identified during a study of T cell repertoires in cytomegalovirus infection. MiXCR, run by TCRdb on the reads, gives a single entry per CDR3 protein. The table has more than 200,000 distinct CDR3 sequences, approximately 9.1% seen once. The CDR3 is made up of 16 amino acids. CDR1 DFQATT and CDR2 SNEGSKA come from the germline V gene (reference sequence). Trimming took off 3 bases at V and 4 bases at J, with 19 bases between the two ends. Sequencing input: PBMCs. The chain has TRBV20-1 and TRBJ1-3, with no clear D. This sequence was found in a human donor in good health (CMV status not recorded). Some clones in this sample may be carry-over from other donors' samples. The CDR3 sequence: CSARFQAGSGGNTIYF. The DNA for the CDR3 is TGCAGTGCTAGGTTCCAGGCGGGCTCTGGGGGAAACACCATATATTTT.